The clone carrying this T cell receptor beta chain occurred many times. This entry is derived from a study of T-cell reconstitution after alpha-beta-depleted transplantation in children. The ends lost 1 base at V and 4 bases at J; junction bases unmatched: 5. The CDR3 has 15 residues. CDR1 and CDR2 from the germline V gene are MDHEN and SYDVKM. Construction of the TCRbeta library involved unique molecular identifiers. TCRdb re-derived calls from the PCR reads in MiXCR, one entry per CDR3 protein. The sample lists about 190,000 distinct CDR3 sequences, 6% to 7% occurring once. The sequencing used PBMCs from the stem cell graft donor, collected from the stem cell graft. The source is a human donor who donated a stem cell graft to a child with Wiskott-Aldrich syndrome. The V and J genes are TRBV28 and TRBJ1-1, with TRBD1 matching over 8 bases. Here the CDR3 DNA reads TGTGCCAGCAGTTTATCCCTACAGGGGGGCACTGAAGCTTTCTTT. This encodes CASSLSLQGGTEAFF.